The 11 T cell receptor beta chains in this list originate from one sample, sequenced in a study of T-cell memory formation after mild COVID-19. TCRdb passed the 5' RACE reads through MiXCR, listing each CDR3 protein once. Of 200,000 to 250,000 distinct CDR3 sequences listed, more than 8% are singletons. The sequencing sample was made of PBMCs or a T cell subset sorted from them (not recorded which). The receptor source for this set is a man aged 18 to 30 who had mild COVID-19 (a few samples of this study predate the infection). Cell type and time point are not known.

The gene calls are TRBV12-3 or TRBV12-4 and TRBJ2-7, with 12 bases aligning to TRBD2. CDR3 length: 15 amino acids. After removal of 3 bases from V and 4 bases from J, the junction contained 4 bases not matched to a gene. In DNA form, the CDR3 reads TGTGCCAGCAGTTTTGGACTAGCGGGGCCTTACGAGCAGTACTTC. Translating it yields CASSFGLAGPYEQYF.

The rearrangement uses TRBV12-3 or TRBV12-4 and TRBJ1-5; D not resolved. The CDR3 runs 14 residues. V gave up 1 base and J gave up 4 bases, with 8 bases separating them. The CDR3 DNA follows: TGTGCCAGCAGTTTAGTGGCAGCTAATCAGCCCCAGCATTTT. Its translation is CASSLVAANQPQHF.

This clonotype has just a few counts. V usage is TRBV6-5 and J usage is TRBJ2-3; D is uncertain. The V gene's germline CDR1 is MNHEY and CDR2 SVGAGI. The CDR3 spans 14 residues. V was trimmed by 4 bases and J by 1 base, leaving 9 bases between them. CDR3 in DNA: TGTGCCAGCAGTTCCCCGGCCCGCACAGATACGCAGTATTTT. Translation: CASSSPARTDTQYF.

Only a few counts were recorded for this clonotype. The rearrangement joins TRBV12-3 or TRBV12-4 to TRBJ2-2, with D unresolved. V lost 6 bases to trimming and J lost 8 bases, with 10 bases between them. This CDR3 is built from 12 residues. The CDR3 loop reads CASSPPPGELFF. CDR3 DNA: TGTGCCAGCAGCCCGCCGCCAGGGGAGCTGTTTTTT.

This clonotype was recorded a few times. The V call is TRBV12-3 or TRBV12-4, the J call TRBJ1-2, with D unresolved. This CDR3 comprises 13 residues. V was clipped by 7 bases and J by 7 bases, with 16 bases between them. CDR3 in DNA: TGTGCCAGCAATCCCCGGCTCGGTGGTGGCTACACCTTC. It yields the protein CASNPRLGGGYTF.

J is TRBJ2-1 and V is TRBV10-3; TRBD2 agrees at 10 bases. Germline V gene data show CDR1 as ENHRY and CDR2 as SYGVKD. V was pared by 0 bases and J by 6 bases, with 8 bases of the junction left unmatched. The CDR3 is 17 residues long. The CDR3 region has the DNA TGTGCCATCAGTGAGTCTACAGTAGCGGGGGGTAGCAATGAGCAGTTCTTC. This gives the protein CAISESTVAGGSNEQFF.

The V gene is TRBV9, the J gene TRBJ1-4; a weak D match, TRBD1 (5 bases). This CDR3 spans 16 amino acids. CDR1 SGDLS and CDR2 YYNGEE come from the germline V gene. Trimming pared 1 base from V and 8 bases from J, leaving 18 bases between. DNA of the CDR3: TGTGCCAGCAGCGTATATGCGGGGACCTCCGGCGAAAAACTGTTTTTT. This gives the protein CASSVYAGTSGEKLFF.

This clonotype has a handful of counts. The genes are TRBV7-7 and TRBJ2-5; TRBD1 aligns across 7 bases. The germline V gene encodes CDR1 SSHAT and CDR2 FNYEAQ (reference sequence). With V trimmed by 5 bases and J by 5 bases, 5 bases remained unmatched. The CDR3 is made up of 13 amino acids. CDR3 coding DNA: TGTGCCAGCAGCATCGACAGGGATGAGACCCAGTACTTC. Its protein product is CASSIDRDETQYF.

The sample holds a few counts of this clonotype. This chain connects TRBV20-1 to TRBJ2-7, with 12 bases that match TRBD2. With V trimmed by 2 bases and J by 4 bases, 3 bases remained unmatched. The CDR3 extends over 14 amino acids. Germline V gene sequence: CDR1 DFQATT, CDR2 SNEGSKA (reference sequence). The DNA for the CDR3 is TGCAGTGCTAGACGGACTAGCGGGGTGTACGAGCAGTACTTC. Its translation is CSARRTSGVYEQYF.

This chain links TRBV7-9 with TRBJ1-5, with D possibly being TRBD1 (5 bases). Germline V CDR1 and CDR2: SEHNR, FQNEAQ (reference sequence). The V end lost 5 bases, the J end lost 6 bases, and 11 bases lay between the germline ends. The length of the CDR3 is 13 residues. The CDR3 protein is CASSERRGQPQHF. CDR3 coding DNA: TGTGCCAGCAGCGAAAGGAGGGGTCAGCCCCAGCATTTT.

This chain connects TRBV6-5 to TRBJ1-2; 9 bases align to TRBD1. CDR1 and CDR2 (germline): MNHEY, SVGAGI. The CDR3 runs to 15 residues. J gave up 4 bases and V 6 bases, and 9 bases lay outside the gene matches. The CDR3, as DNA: TGTGCCAGCAGACAGGGGGCCTCCAACCTCTATGGCTACACCTTC. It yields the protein CASRQGASNLYGYTF.